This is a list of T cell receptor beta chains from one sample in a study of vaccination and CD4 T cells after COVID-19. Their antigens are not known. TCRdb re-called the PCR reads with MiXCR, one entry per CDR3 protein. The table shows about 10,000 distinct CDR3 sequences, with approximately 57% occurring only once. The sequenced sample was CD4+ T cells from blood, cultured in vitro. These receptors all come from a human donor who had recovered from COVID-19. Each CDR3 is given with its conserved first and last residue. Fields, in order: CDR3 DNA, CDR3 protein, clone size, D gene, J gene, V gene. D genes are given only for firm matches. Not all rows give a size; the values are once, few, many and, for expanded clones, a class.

TGTGCCAGCAGTACTAGCGGGGACGAGCAGTGCTTC,CASSTSGDEQCF,.,TRBD2,TRBJ2-7,TRBV2
TGTGCCAGCAGTGAAGGGAGGATAGCGATCCGGGCCTATGGCTACACCTTC,CASSEGRIAIRAYGYTF,few,.,TRBJ1-2,TRBV2
TGTGCCAGCTCCTCCGCCGCAAGCGAAGCTTTCTTT,CASSSAASEAFF,.,.,TRBJ1-1,TRBV18
TGTGCCAGCTGTGGAGAGGGGGCTCGGCCCCAGCATTTT,CASCGEGARPQHF,few,TRBD1,TRBJ1-5,TRBV7-9
TGCAGTGCTAAACTCAGGGTACTAGAGACCCAGTACTTC,CSAKLRVLETQYF,.,.,TRBJ2-5,TRBV20-1
TGTGCCAGCAGTTTTGGACCGACGAACACTGAAGCTTTCTTT,CASSFGPTNTEAFF,few,.,TRBJ1-1,TRBV27
TGCAGTGCCCCAGGAGGGGCGAACACTGAAGCTTTCTTT,CSAPGGANTEAFF,once,.,TRBJ1-1,TRBV20-1
TGTGCCAGTCGGACCGGGACTAGCGGGAGTTGGTCCTACGAGCAGTACTTC,CASRTGTSGSWSYEQYF,.,TRBD2,TRBJ2-7,TRBV2
TGTGCCAGCAGTGTCAGGGGCGACAATCAGCCCCAGCATTTT,CASSVRGDNQPQHF,.,.,TRBJ1-5,TRBV28
TGTGCCAGCAAGCGGACAGGAGGCAATCAGCCCCAGCATTTT,CASKRTGGNQPQHF,once,.,TRBJ1-5,TRBV21-1
TGTGCCAGCAGCCAGGGGTACACTGAAGCTTTCTTT,CASSQGYTEAFF,once,.,TRBJ1-1,TRBV6-2/TRBV6-3
TGTGCCTGGAGTACCTTGAACAGGGACCAGCCCCAGCATTTT,CAWSTLNRDQPQHF,once,.,TRBJ1-5,TRBV30
TGTGCCAGCAGCTTAATGGCGGCAAAGAGAGAGACCCAGTACTTC,CASSLMAAKRETQYF,.,.,TRBJ2-5,TRBV7-2
TGTGCCAGCAGTCATCCTTCTGGCGGGAACTACGAGCAGTACTTC,CASSHPSGGNYEQYF,.,.,TRBJ2-7,TRBV6-2/TRBV6-3
TGTGCCGGGGAGACAGGGGGCCCAATAATGGCTGAAGCTTTCTTT,CAGETGGPIMAEAFF,large,TRBD1,TRBJ1-1,TRBV6-1
TGTGCCAGCAGCTTAACTAGCGGGAGGGCCAGGGCCGGGGAGCTGTTTTTT,CASSLTSGRARAGELFF,.,TRBD2,TRBJ2-2,TRBV7-3
TGCAGTGCAATGCCCCCCATTGGGACCTACGAGCAGTACTTC,CSAMPPIGTYEQYF,.,.,TRBJ2-7,TRBV20-1
TGTGCCACCAGCAGAGTTTCCTTAGGGTCCTTGACTGGAAACACCATATATTTT,CATSRVSLGSLTGNTIYF,.,.,TRBJ1-3,TRBV15
TGTGCCAGCAGCTTAGAGGGGGGACCCTACGAGCAGTACTTC,CASSLEGGPYEQYF,.,.,TRBJ2-7,TRBV7-9
TGTGCCAGCGGCCCCAGGGGCGCACGGAAAGCTTTCTTT,CASGPRGARKAFF,.,.,TRBJ1-1,TRBV6-1
TGTGCCACCAGTGGCAATTCCGTCTGGGGCGGCTATGGCTACACCTTC,CATSGNSVWGGYGYTF,few,.,TRBJ1-2,TRBV24-1
TGTGCCAGTAGTATCGGAGGTTTTAGCTCTGGGGCCAACGTCCTGACTTTC,CASSIGGFSSGANVLTF,few,.,TRBJ2-6,TRBV19
TGTGCCAGCAGCTCCCGGGGGAGCAGTCAGCCCCAGCATTTT,CASSSRGSSQPQHF,.,.,TRBJ1-5,TRBV5-4
TGTGCCAGCAGCCCCCAAGCGGGAGTGGGAGAGACCCAGTACTTC,CASSPQAGVGETQYF,few,TRBD2,TRBJ2-5,TRBV7-9
TGTGCCAGCAGTCCGGCCGGGACAGGTCACGAGCAGTACTTC,CASSPAGTGHEQYF,.,TRBD1,TRBJ2-7,TRBV12-3/TRBV12-4
TGTGCCAGCAGTTTATTTACCGGGGAGCTGTTTTTT,CASSLFTGELFF,.,.,TRBJ2-2,TRBV28
TGTGCCACCAGCAGAGACGGACAGGGGGATGAAAAACTGTTTTTT,CATSRDGQGDEKLFF,few,TRBD1,TRBJ1-4,TRBV15